The 21 T cell receptor beta chains reported below all come from one sample, sequenced in a study of glioma-infiltrating T cells. The iRepertoire nested amplicon-rescue multiplex PCR amplified TCR alpha and beta CDR3s from RNA. A single record per CDR3 protein comes from TCRdb applying MiXCR to the multiplex PCR reads. Of 95,000 to 110,000 distinct CDR3 sequences in the sample, 25% to 30% are singletons; the top ten hold 44%. The sequencing input was glioma tissue, nonneoplastic brain tissue, or PBMCs (not recorded which). Receptor source: a human donor with low-grade glioma or glioblastoma, undergoing nonglioma brain surgery, or in good health (not recorded which).

This clonotype was detected only once. This may be a read error: a much more frequent sequence differs by one nucleotide. CDR3 sequence reads: CDSGQETQYF. CDR3 nucleotide sequence: TGTGACAGCGGTCAAGAGACCCAGTACTTC. The J gene is TRBJ2-5, the V gene TRBV7-9, with a weak D call TRBD2 (5 bases). The length of the CDR3 is 10 residues. In germline, CDR1 is SEHNR, CDR2 FQNEAQ (reference sequence).

This clonotype was detected only a few times. The rearrangement joins TRBV18 to TRBJ1-4, with D tentatively TRBD1 (5 bases). Germline V lookup: CDR1 KGHSH, CDR2 LQKENI. The CDR3 runs 16 residues. Trimming removed 3 bases from V and 4 bases from J, with 15 bases in between. Here the CDR3 reads CASSPLGTENNEKLFF. The CDR3 DNA is TGTGCCAGCTCACCGCTCGGGACGGAAAATAATGAAAAACTGTTTTTT. Full variable domain (outside the CDR3, taken from reference TRBV18 and TRBJ1-4): NAGVMQNPRHLVRRRGQEARLRCSPMKGHSHVYWYRQLPEEGLKFMVYLQKENIIDESGMPKERFSAEFPKEGPSILRIQQVVRGDSAAYFCASSPLGTENNEKLFFGSGTQLSVL.

This clonotype was counted at least ten times. This rearrangement joins TRBV4-1 to TRBJ2-1, with D perhaps assigned TRBD1 or TRBD2 (5 bases each). V lost 0 bases to trimming and J lost 6 bases, with 18 bases between them. The CDR3 is 17 amino acids. Germline assignment: CDR1 MGHRA and CDR2 YSYEKL. CDR3 sequence: CASSQEGSEGWVNEQFF. CDR3 bases: TGCGCCAGCAGCCAAGAGGGGAGCGAGGGGTGGGTCAATGAGCAGTTCTTC.

This clonotype occurred many times. The chain links TRBV4-2 to TRBJ1-1; a weak D match, TRBD1 (6 bases). CDR3 length equals 14 residues. Germline assignment: CDR1 LGHNA and CDR2 YNFKEQ. The ends were cut back, 0 bases at V and 3 bases at J, with 8 bases in the middle. CDR3 sequence (DNA): TGTGCCAGCAGCCAAGACAGGACAGACACTGAAGCTTTCTTT. Its translation: CASSQDRTDTEAFF.

This clonotype occurred many times. The junction differs from germline at one of its ends, possibly a read error. The genes are TRBV20-1 and TRBJ1-3, with 10 positions matching TRBD1. The germline gives CDR1 DFQATT, CDR2 SNEGSKA (reference sequence). The CDR3 spans 15 residues. The CDR3 DNA is TGCAGCGCTATCCCCGGGACAGGGGCTGGAAACACCATATATTTT. Encoded protein: CSAIPGTGAGNTIYF.

This clonotype was counted only a few times. The CDR3 nucleotides read TGTGCCAGCAGCTTGACAGGGGTAGCTGAGCAGTTCTTC. Translating it yields CASSLTGVAEQFF. The V call is TRBV5-5, the J call TRBJ2-1, with 7 bases aligning to TRBD1. Germline lookup yields CDR1 SGHKS and CDR2 YYEKEE (reference sequence). Trimming cost V 1 base and J 9 bases; bases outside gene matches: 4. This CDR3 has 13 amino acids.

J is TRBJ2-4 and V is TRBV28; D might be TRBD2 (5 bases). This CDR3 has 15 amino acids. Germline V gene lookup returns CDR1 MDHEN and CDR2 SYDVKM. Trimming took off 3 bases at V and 8 bases at J, with 17 bases between the two ends. The CDR3, as DNA: TGTGCCAGCAGTTTCAGCGGCCTTAGCTCCTACATTCAGTACTTC. Protein product: CASSFSGLSSYIQYF.

This clonotype occurred a few times. V is TRBV3-1 and J is TRBJ1-1; D is uncertain. V lost 3 bases and J 4 bases, leaving 9 bases between the germline ends. The germline gives CDR1 LGHDT, CDR2 YNNKEL (reference sequence). The CDR3 covers 13 residues. The CDR3 DNA follows: TGTGCCAGCAGCCAGGGCTTCGGCACTGAAGCTTTCTTT. As protein: CASSQGFGTEAFF.

For this clonotype: A much larger clonotype is one base distant, so this may be a read error. The chain recombines TRBV20-1 with TRBJ1-1, with 12 bases aligning to TRBD1. CDR3 length: 15 amino acids. Germline CDR1 DFQATT, CDR2 SNEGSKA (reference sequence). CDR3 nucleotide sequence: TGCAGTGCAACTCTCGGGACAGGGGGCGCCACTGAAGGTTTCTTT. Translated: CSATLGTGGATEGFF.

The V and J genes are TRBV9 and TRBJ1-1; perhaps TRBD1 as D (6 bases). Germline lookup yields CDR1 SGDLS and CDR2 YYNGEE. V dropped 0 bases and J dropped 5 bases, with 11 bases sitting between them. This CDR3 is 14 amino acids long. The CDR3 bases are TGTGCCAGCAGCGTAGAGGGACACCCTACTGAAGCTTTCTTT. Protein product: CASSVEGHPTEAFF.

With respect to this clonotype: Mismatch with germline at one junction end may stem from a read error. The chain joins TRBV19 to TRBJ1-5, with TRBD1 as a possible D gene (6 bases). Germline CDR1 LNHDA, CDR2 SQIVND (reference sequence). This CDR3 has 16 residues. CDR3 protein: CAAGGEVLNSNQPQHF. CDR3 DNA sequence: TGCGCCGCGGGGGGCGAGGTACTTAATAGCAATCAGCCCCAGCATTTT.

On this clonotype itself: This may stem from a read error, because a much larger clone lies one nucleotide away. V usage is TRBV24-1 and J usage is TRBJ2-7, with D possibly being TRBD2 (5 bases). The V and J ends lost 5 bases and 5 bases respectively, with 6 bases between them. Germline V lookup: CDR1 KGHDR, CDR2 SFDVKD. This CDR3 has 11 residues. The CDR3 DNA is TGTGCCACCAGTGCCGGGAACGAGCAGTACTTC. It yields the protein CATSAGNEQYF.

A few counts support this clonotype. The V call is TRBV2, the J call TRBJ2-1; D call uncertain. With 7 bases removed from V and 6 bases from J, the gap between germline ends came to 7 bases. The CDR3 extends over 11 amino acids. The germline CDR1 and CDR2 sequences are SNHLY and FYNNEI. The CDR3 spells CASTELNEQFF. The CDR3 DNA follows: TGTGCCAGCACAGAACTCAATGAGCAGTTCTTC.

As for this clonotype: A read error may be the cause here, since a much bigger clone is one base away. Written as DNA, the CDR3 is TGCAGTGCTGGGACAGGGGTGGGTCAGCCCAAGCATTTT. Translating gives CSAGTGVGQPKHF. The rearrangement joins TRBV20-1 to TRBJ1-5, with TRBD1 identical over 10 bases. Per germline, CDR1 DFQATT and CDR2 SNEGSKA (reference sequence). The CDR3 has 13 residues.

This chain joins TRBV6-5 and TRBJ1-2; D remains unclear. Germline values: CDR1 MNHEY, CDR2 SVGAGI. V gave up 5 bases and J gave up 7 bases, with 14 bases separating them. The CDR3 consists of 13 residues. The CDR3 loop reads CASSPYGVGGYTF. In DNA, the CDR3 is TGTGCCAGCAGTCCGTATGGGGTTGGTGGCTACACCTTC.

For this clonotype: A much more abundant neighbour one base away suggests this may be a read error. The CDR3 here is CASSPPSPTGTQYF. As DNA, the CDR3 is TGTGCCAGCTCACCACCGTCGCCCACAGGTACGCAGTATTTT. This chain connects TRBV18 to TRBJ2-3; tentatively, D is TRBD1 (5 bases). Germline CDR1 reads KGHSH; CDR2 reads LQKENI. This CDR3 is built from 14 residues.

This clonotype was observed at least ten times. The V and J genes are TRBV20-1 and TRBJ1-1; 7 bases line up with TRBD1. Per germline, CDR1 DFQATT and CDR2 SNEGSKA (reference sequence). The CDR3 runs to 14 residues. Losses at the gene ends were 7 bases for V and 4 bases for J; bases not matched to a gene: 12. The CDR3 region is CSVPRDSVFTEAFF. CDR3 bases: TGCAGTGTCCCCCGGGACAGCGTTTTCACTGAAGCTTTCTTT.

In DNA, the CDR3 is TGTGCCAGCCGACCCCGGGACAAGCAAGGGGATACGCAGTATTTT. This translates into CASRPRDKQGDTQYF. The rearrangement joins TRBV2 to TRBJ2-3; D possibly corresponds to TRBD1 (6 bases). With 8 bases removed from V and 6 bases from J, the gap between germline ends came to 21 bases. CDR1 SNHLY and CDR2 FYNNEI come from the germline V gene. The CDR3 is 15 residues long.

As concerns this clonotype: One base away lies a much larger clone, so this may be a sequencing read error. This chain joins TRBV20-1 and TRBJ1-5; 8 bases are a match to TRBD1. This CDR3 is 15 amino acids long. Germline assignment: CDR1 DFQATT and CDR2 SNEGSKA (reference sequence). CDR3 coding DNA: TGCAGTGCCAGACAGGGGTTGAGAAGCAATCATCCCCAGCATTTT. Translating gives CSARQGLRSNHPQHF.

This clonotype was seen ten or more times. The rearrangement links TRBV20-1 to TRBJ2-7; D is possibly TRBD1 (5 bases). The V end was cut by 6 bases, the J end by 7 bases, with 13 bases between. Germline CDR1 and CDR2: DFQATT and SNEGSKA (reference sequence). The CDR3 is 11 amino acids. The CDR3 DNA is TGCAGTGCAGCAGGGAAGAGGGAGCAGTACTTC. Amino acid sequence: CSAAGKREQYF.

Worth noting for this clonotype: Being one base from a much bigger clone, this may be a read error. The chain couples TRBV2 to TRBJ1-2, with D hard to call. V was cut by 2 bases and J by 8 bases, with 18 bases left in between. CDR1 is SNHLY and CDR2 is FYNNEI in the germline V gene. The length of the CDR3 is 15 residues. The CDR3 DNA is TGTGCCAGCAGTGAAAATATGGCGTTGCATGGCGGCTACACCTTC. Its protein is CASSENMALHGGYTF.